This T cell receptor (beta chain) comes out of a study of cytomegalovirus exposure and HLA in healthy donors. The study ran its PCR with 60 Vbeta and 13 Jbeta primers. Profiled with immunoSEQ multiplex PCR; TCRdb holds only in-frame clones, not every one. Across approximately 30,000 clones, the top ten clones capture less than 2% of the sample. V lost 4 bases and J lost 5, with 17 bases in between. The CDR3 is 16 amino acids. Germline assignment: CDR1 SGHTA and CDR2 FQGNSA. The TCR comes from a woman in her forties in good health and CMV-seropositive. Sequencing was done on a sample of PBMCs. The chain is built from TRBV7-2 and TRBJ2-2; weak D call: TRBD1 (5 bases). The CDR3 DNA sequence: TGTGCCAGCAGCTCCCCCACAGGACGGTTAACCGGGGAGCTGTTTTTT. This encodes CASSSPTGRLTGELFF.